The 9 T cell receptor beta chains in this list originate from one sample, sequenced in a study of T cell repertoires in cytomegalovirus infection. TCRdb re-called the reads with MiXCR, one entry per CDR3 protein. The sample includes more than 150,000 distinct CDR3 sequences, roughly 18% of them seen just once. The sample was CD8+ T cells from PBMCs. These receptors were obtained from a human donor in good health (CMV status not recorded). Some clones in this sample may be carry-over from other donors' samples.

The J gene is TRBJ1-2, the V gene TRBV7-2; D call uncertain. From germline, CDR1 is SGHTA and CDR2 FQGNSA. This CDR3 comprises 13 residues. Trimming cost V 0 bases and J 7 bases, with 9 bases left between them. The CDR3 DNA sequence: TGTGCCAGCAGCTTAGCGGGCGGTCGTGGCTACACCTTC. This sequence encodes CASSLAGGRGYTF.

The CDR3, as DNA: TGCAGCGTTGAAGGAGGACACGACGCATCAAACATTCAGTACTTC. Translating gives CSVEGGHDASNIQYF. The V call is TRBV29-1, the J call TRBJ2-4; D possibly corresponds to TRBD1 (5 bases). The germline gives CDR1 SQVTM, CDR2 ANQGSEA. V was shortened by 1 base and J by 6 bases, with 16 bases between the two germline ends. CDR3 length: 15 amino acids.

The chain employs TRBV28 and TRBJ1-5; 7 bases map to TRBD1. Germline V gene sequence: CDR1 MDHEN, CDR2 SYDVKM. V lost 5 bases and J lost 4; bases outside the gene matches: 5. This CDR3 has 14 residues. CDR3 nucleotides: TGTGCCAGCAGTCCCAGGGGGAGGAATCAGCCCCAGCATTTT. It is translated as CASSPRGRNQPQHF.

V is TRBV28 and J is TRBJ2-5; D possibly corresponds to TRBD2 (5 bases). V lost 2 bases and J lost 2, with 9 bases in between. CDR3 size: 14 residues. The V gene's germline CDR1 is MDHEN and CDR2 SYDVKM. The CDR3 coding sequence is TGTGCCAGCAGTTTAGAGGGAAGACAAGAGACCCAGTACTTC. It encodes CASSLEGRQETQYF.

V gene TRBV7-8 combines with J gene TRBJ2-7, with D perhaps matching TRBD2 (5 bases). Trimming removed 5 bases at V and 2 bases at J, with 13 bases between. Germline CDR1 is SGHVS and CDR2 is FQNEAQ. The CDR3 consists of 14 residues. In DNA, the CDR3 is TGTGCCAGCAGCCCCCGGGATCCTACCTACGAGCAGTACTTC. Protein sequence: CASSPRDPTYEQYF.

The rearrangement uses TRBV28 and TRBJ1-6, with D perhaps matching TRBD1 (5 bases). This CDR3 has 19 residues. Deletions cut 3 bases from V and 4 bases from J, with 22 bases between. Germline CDR1 is MDHEN and CDR2 is SYDVKM. The CDR3 bases are TGTGCCAGCAGTTTCGGGACCGCGCCGCGACGGGATTATAATTCACCCCTCCACTTT. Translated: CASSFGTAPRRDYNSPLHF.

The sample holds a few counts of this clonotype. The chain couples TRBV7-8 to TRBJ2-1; 13 bases agree with TRBD2. This CDR3 is built from 15 residues. Trimming cost V 1 base and J 6 bases; bases outside gene matches: 0. Germline loops: CDR1 SGHVS, CDR2 FQNEAQ. The CDR3 DNA reads as TGTGCCAGCAGCTTAGGGACTAGCGGGGGCAATGAGCAGTTCTTC. Translated: CASSLGTSGGNEQFF.

The V call is TRBV28, the J call TRBJ1-2, with unresolved D. Germline assignment: CDR1 MDHEN and CDR2 SYDVKM. This CDR3 spans 15 amino acids. With 2 bases removed from V and 1 base from J, the gap between germline ends came to 11 bases. The CDR3, as DNA: TGTGCCAGCAGTTTAGGCCCCGGACGTAACTATGGCTACACCTTC. Translating gives CASSLGPGRNYGYTF.

The sample holds a few counts of this clonotype. The gene calls are TRBV28 and TRBJ1-2; no reliable D call. Germline values: CDR1 MDHEN, CDR2 SYDVKM. The CDR3 runs 11 residues. V dropped 10 bases and J dropped 8 bases, with 14 bases sitting between them. The CDR3 nucleotides read TGTGCCACCTCCTATACCCCGGGCTACACCTTC. The encoded protein is CATSYTPGYTF.